The next 26 T cell receptor beta chains were all read from a single sample in a study of CD8+ T cells in alopecia areata. Reverse transcribed after extraction, RNA yielded cDNA as the sequencing template. Measured with immunoSEQ multiplex PCR; TCRdb has only the in-frame clones, and not every one. The sample includes 270,000 or so clones, 58% of them seen just once. Noted treatment: oral pan-JAK inhibitor, 5-10 mg twice daily. The source was CD4+ T cells sorted from blood, collected at week 24, from a patient treated with tofacitinib. The receptors were gathered from a human donor with alopecia areata.

V gene TRBV2 combines with J gene TRBJ1-5; 8 bases map to TRBD1. The CDR3 runs to 15 residues. With 6 bases clipped from V and 2 bases from J, the junction kept 6 bases outside the gene matches. Germline assignment: CDR1 SNHLY and CDR2 FYNNEI. This CDR3 is CASRPGQVGNQPQHF. CDR3 sequence (DNA): TGTGCCAGCAGGCCGGGACAGGTCGGCAATCAGCCCCAGCATTTT. Full variable domain (missing parts from reference TRBV2 and TRBJ1-5): EPEVTQTPSHQVTQMGQEVILRCVPISNHLYFYWYRQILGQKVEFLVSFYNNEISEKSEIFDDQFSVERPDGSNFTLKIRSTKLEDSAMYFCASRPGQVGNQPQHFGDGTRLSIL.

This clone was seen only a few times. The chain has TRBV4-2 and TRBJ2-7; possibly TRBD1 for D (6 bases). From germline, CDR1 is LGHNA and CDR2 YNFKEQ. CDR3 length: 17 residues. V lost 3 bases, J lost 2 bases, and 20 bases lay in between. In nucleotides, the CDR3 is TGTGCCAGCAGCCAGAAGGCTGGACAAGGGGGAACCTACGAGCAGTACTTC. Translation: CASSQKAGQGGTYEQYF.

As concerns this clone: The identical CDR3 is also encoded by other nucleotide sequences in the sample. This chain uses TRBV30 with TRBJ1-4; D gene unclear. V was pared by 0 bases and J by 6 bases, with 5 bases between. Per germline, CDR1 GTSNPN and CDR2 SVGIG (reference sequence). This CDR3 spans 12 amino acids. Written as DNA, the CDR3 is TGTGCCTGGAGTGTATCAGATGAAAAACTGTTTTTT. Amino acid sequence: CAWSVSDEKLFF.

The chain employs TRBV30 and TRBJ1-3, with a weak D call TRBD1 (5 bases). The CDR3 sequence is 16 residues long. V lost 0 bases, J lost 0 bases, and 12 bases lay in between. Germline V gives CDR1 GTSNPN, CDR2 SVGIG (reference sequence). The CDR3 region has the DNA TGTGCCTGGAGTGTGGACATCACGGGCTCTGGAAACACCATATATTTT. Its protein product is CAWSVDITGSGNTIYF.

The chain carries TRBV4-1 and TRBJ2-3; D unresolved. Germline assignment: CDR1 MGHRA and CDR2 YSYEKL. The CDR3 sequence is 11 residues long. V lost 3 bases and J lost 6, with 4 bases in between. The CDR3 DNA follows: TGCGCCAGCAGCCAGATGGATACGCAGTATTTT. Its translation is CASSQMDTQYF.

V and J are TRBV29-1 and TRBJ2-7, with D maybe TRBD2 (5 bases). The V gene's germline CDR1 is SQVTM and CDR2 ANQGSEA. Deletions cut 3 bases from V and 7 bases from J, with 16 bases between. This CDR3 spans 13 amino acids. The CDR3 DNA sequence: TGCAGCGTTGACTACCGGGGATCGGGGGAGCAGTACTTC. It is translated as CSVDYRGSGEQYF.

This clone was seen a handful of times. This chain joins TRBV29-1 and TRBJ2-3; possibly TRBD2 for D (5 bases). The CDR3 has 15 amino acids. Between the trimmed V and J ends, which lost 0 bases and 4 bases, there was a span of 14 bases. Per germline, CDR1 SQVTM and CDR2 ANQGSEA. The CDR3 coding sequence is TGCAGCGTTGAAGATCGGGGAAGTCGTCCAGATACGCAGTATTTT. This encodes CSVEDRGSRPDTQYF.

This chain links TRBV19 with TRBJ1-1, with a tentative D call TRBD1 (5 bases). The CDR3 extends over 14 amino acids. Trimming cost V 3 bases and J 3 bases, with 11 bases left between them. Germline V gene sequence: CDR1 LNHDA, CDR2 SQIVND (reference sequence). This CDR3 is CASSMGRTYTEAFF. In DNA form, the CDR3 reads TGTGCCAGTAGTATGGGACGGACCTACACTGAAGCTTTCTTT.

This CDR3 is CASRLLAGDETQYF. The CDR3 DNA is TGTGCCAGCAGATTACTAGCGGGGGACGAGACCCAGTACTTC. J is TRBJ2-5 and V is TRBV6-5; 11 nucleotides align to TRBD2. V lost 6 bases, J lost 5 bases, and 5 bases stayed unmatched. This CDR3 spans 14 amino acids. Germline CDR1 MNHEY, CDR2 SVGAGI.

The rearrangement links TRBV4-1 to TRBJ1-6; D is ambiguous. The germline V gene has CDR1 MGHRA and CDR2 YSYEKL. Trimming stripped 3 bases from V and 15 bases from J, with 9 bases between. The length of the CDR3 is 11 residues. Written as DNA, the CDR3 is TGCGCCAGCAGCCAGAACCGACGCCTCCACTTT. It specifies CASSQNRRLHF.

In its sample, this clone was seen once. The V gene is TRBV7-9, the J gene TRBJ1-5, with a tentative D call TRBD1 (5 bases). Germline V gene lookup returns CDR1 SEHNR and CDR2 FQNEAQ (reference sequence). The CDR3 consists of 16 residues. V lost 1 base and J lost 5, with 15 bases in between. CDR3 sequence: CASSLVMSVGDQPQHF. In DNA form, the CDR3 reads TGTGCCAGCAGCTTAGTGATGTCGGTAGGGGATCAGCCCCAGCATTTT.

Here the CDR3 DNA reads TGTGCCAGCAGGGCGGCGGCAGACGCCCTTGAAGCTTTCTTT. This codes for CASRAAADALEAFF. V usage is TRBV7-2 and J usage is TRBJ1-1; no reliable D call. The germline CDR1 and CDR2 sequences are SGHTA and FQGNSA. V dropped 6 bases and J dropped 7 bases, with 18 bases sitting between them. The CDR3 is 14 residues long. Supplemented by reference TRBV7-2 and TRBJ1-1, the full variable domain reads GAGVSQSPSNKVTEKGKDVELRCDPISGHTALYWYRQSLGQGLEFLIYFQGNSAPDKSGLPSDRFSAERTGGSVSTLTIQRTQQEDSAVYLCASRAAADALEAFFGQGTRLTVV.

The V and J genes are TRBV29-1 and TRBJ2-7, with unresolved D. The CDR3 has 12 amino acids. V was clipped by 7 bases and J by 3 bases, with 13 bases between them. CDR1 is SQVTM and CDR2 is ANQGSEA in the germline V gene. CDR3 region: CSAQTVVYEQYF. CDR3 bases: TGCAGCGCGCAAACTGTCGTCTACGAGCAGTACTTC.

The chain uses TRBV27 and TRBJ1-4; D gene unclear. The germline V gene has CDR1 MNHEY and CDR2 SMNVEV (reference sequence). The CDR3 consists of 15 residues. V shed 6 bases and J shed 0 bases, with 11 bases lying between them. The CDR3 DNA reads TGTGCCAGCAGCCGCTCGTACACAACTAATGAAAAACTGTTTTTT. Translated, it gives CASSRSYTTNEKLFF.

The V call is TRBV30, the J call TRBJ2-2; D remains unclear. Trimming took off 2 bases at V and 6 bases at J, with 10 bases between the two ends. The CDR3 extends over 13 amino acids. The germline V gene encodes CDR1 GTSNPN and CDR2 SVGIG (reference sequence). CDR3 sequence (DNA): TGTGCCTGGAGTCTGAGCGAGGCCGGGGAGCTGTTTTTT. Translating gives CAWSLSEAGELFF.

This clone has just a few counts. The V and J genes are TRBV19 and TRBJ2-3; no reliable D call. Germline V gene data show CDR1 as LNHDA and CDR2 as SQIVND (reference sequence). V was cut by 6 bases and J by 5 bases, with 21 bases left in between. This CDR3 is built from 16 residues. For the CDR3, the DNA is TGTGCCAGTAGCCTCGCGAGTATAGAGTCCCAAGATACGCAGTATTTT. It translates to CASSLASIESQDTQYF.

V and J are TRBV7-3 and TRBJ2-5; no definite D call. Germline loops: CDR1 SGHTA, CDR2 FQGTGA. The CDR3 runs 13 residues. V lost 3 bases to trimming and J lost 5 bases, with 10 bases between them. CDR3: CASSFQGRETQYF. In DNA, the CDR3 is TGTGCCAGCAGCTTCCAAGGGCGCGAGACCCAGTACTTC.

The V and J genes are TRBV6-1 and TRBJ2-3; a weak D match, TRBD1 (6 bases). Germline V gene data show CDR1 as MNHNS and CDR2 as SASEGT. V gave up 8 bases and J gave up 5 bases, with 11 bases separating them. The CDR3 totals 12 residues. The CDR3 DNA follows: TGTGCCAGCGGCTCGACAGGAGATACGCAGTATTTT. Protein product: CASGSTGDTQYF.

CDR3 loop: CSVRSRGQGSETQYF. In DNA, the CDR3 is TGCAGCGTACGGAGTAGGGGACAGGGATCAGAGACCCAGTACTTC. The V gene is TRBV29-1, the J gene TRBJ2-5; 9 bases are shared with TRBD1. The CDR3 has 15 amino acids. From germline, CDR1 is SQVTM and CDR2 ANQGSEA. The ends lost 6 bases at V and 4 bases at J; junction bases unmatched: 12. The entire variable domain, with the rest obtained from reference TRBV29-1 and TRBJ2-5, is as follows: SAVISQKPSRDICQRGTSLTIQCQVDSQVTMMFWYRQQPGQSLTLIATANQGSEATYESGFVIDKFPISRPNLTFSTLTVSNMSPEDSSIYLCSVRSRGQGSETQYFGPGTRLLVL.

This clone has a handful of counts. This chain joins TRBV19 and TRBJ2-5, with 10 bases matching TRBD2. The germline gives CDR1 LNHDA, CDR2 SQIVND (reference sequence). V shed 6 bases, J shed 5 bases, and the junction held 6 bases outside the gene matches. The CDR3 has 14 amino acids. The CDR3 sequence is CASRPSGGAETQYF. DNA of the CDR3: TGTGCCAGTAGACCGAGCGGGGGGGCGGAGACCCAGTACTTC.

The genes are TRBV30 and TRBJ2-1, with TRBD1 matching over 9 bases. J was trimmed by 5 bases and V by 2 bases; bases with no gene match: 7. Looked up from germline, CDR1 is GTSNPN and CDR2 is SVGIG (reference sequence). This CDR3 spans 15 amino acids. CDR3 DNA: TGTGCCTGGAGTACCTTGGGACAGGGCGACAATGAGCAGTTCTTC. It codes for CAWSTLGQGDNEQFF.

The chain employs TRBV10-3 and TRBJ2-3; 10 positions agree with TRBD2. The CDR3 is 15 amino acids. Germline CDR1 reads ENHRY; CDR2 reads SYGVKD. J gave up 6 bases and V 5 bases, and 8 bases lay outside the gene matches. The CDR3 DNA sequence: TGTGCCATCAGTCCCGAGCGGGGGGGTGCCGATACGCAGTATTTT. Protein product: CAISPERGGADTQYF.

The V gene is TRBV6-1, the J gene TRBJ1-2; 7 bases line up with TRBD1. The CDR3 length is 16 residues. CDR1 and CDR2 from the germline V gene are MNHNS and SASEGT. V was pared by 2 bases and J by 3 bases, with 9 bases of the junction left unmatched. CDR3 protein: CASSELAQGLDYGYTF. CDR3 coding DNA: TGTGCCAGCAGTGAATTGGCACAGGGGTTGGACTATGGCTACACCTTC.

The genes are TRBV7-2 and TRBJ1-6; tentatively, D is TRBD1 (6 bases). V was pared by 5 bases and J by 13 bases, with 21 bases between. This CDR3 is 15 amino acids long. Germline assignment: CDR1 SGHTA and CDR2 FQGNSA. CDR3 amino acids: CASSPGAGRTSPLHF. The CDR3 region has the DNA TGTGCCAGCAGCCCGGGGGCAGGGAGGACTTCCCCCCTCCACTTT.

The V call is TRBV28, the J call TRBJ1-2; 10 bases fit TRBD1. The CDR3 contains 13 residues. Trimming removed 5 bases from V and 7 bases from J; junction bases left unmatched: 4. The germline V gene encodes CDR1 MDHEN and CDR2 SYDVKM. In DNA, the CDR3 is TGTGCCAGCAGTCGGACAGGGGGACTTGGCTACACCTTC. Residues: CASSRTGGLGYTF.

This chain uses TRBV29-1 with TRBJ1-1; D unresolved. The CDR3 totals 13 residues. Trimming shortened V by 7 bases and J by 6 bases, and 18 bases separated the two germline ends. Germline V gene lookup returns CDR1 SQVTM and CDR2 ANQGSEA. CDR3 amino acids: CSARPRMSAEAFF. CDR3 in DNA: TGCAGCGCCCGTCCTCGAATGAGCGCTGAAGCTTTCTTT.